This TCR beta chain stems from a study of blood T cells in healthy people across ages. Trimming stripped 7 bases from V and 2 bases from J, with 18 bases between. Germline values: CDR1 SGHTA, CDR2 FQGNSA. This CDR3 is 15 amino acids long. General study results and limits: Naive T cell percentage and TCR beta diversity correlated strongly.

Sample-barcoded 5' priming and a J-beta primer mix drove a second PCR of roughly 6 to 12 cycles. A template-switch adaptor containing 12 random nucleotides labeled each cDNA molecule. Sequencing yielded, for each sample, at least 2.5 million paired-end reads carrying CDR3. TCRdb fed the 5' RACE reads into MiXCR, producing one record per CDR3 protein. The table records 850,000 or so distinct CDR3 sequences, 25% to 35% of them present only once. This clonotype was seen ten or more times. Antigen unknown. The sample comprised blood. This receptor was taken from a woman older than 75 in good health. The V call is TRBV7-2, the J call TRBJ2-7; a possible D gene is TRBD2 (5 bases). CDR3 in DNA: TGTGCCAGCACCCGACCGAAGACGGGAACCTACGAGCAGTACTTC. It encodes CASTRPKTGTYEQYF.